This T cell receptor beta chain appears in the sequencing data of a study of OX40 agonist ivuxolimab in advanced cancers. Study in general: Patients were treated with ivuxolimab, an agonistic anti-OX40 (CD134) antibody. Three patients, one with hepatocellular carcinoma and two with cutaneous melanoma, responded partially.

V gave up 3 bases and J gave up 4 bases, with 9 bases separating them. Germline loops: CDR1 SQVTM, CDR2 ANQGSEA. There are 12 residues in the CDR3. Produced via immunoSEQ multiplex PCR; TCRdb's table is partial and in-frame only. There are approximately 13,000 clones in the sample; around 69% occur only once, and 35% to 50% lies in the top ten. This rearrangement joins TRBV29-1 to TRBJ1-2; D might be TRBD1 (5 bases). This TCR was recovered from an adult with an advanced solid tumor such as melanoma, head and neck, liver or kidney cancer. Sequencing was performed on CD4+ or CD8+ T cells sorted from blood, taken in a trial of the OX40 agonist ivuxolimab. CDR3 sequence: CSVDGGTYGYTF. DNA for the CDR3: TGCAGCGTTGACGGGGGGACCTATGGCTACACCTTC. Variable domain in full (rest from reference TRBV29-1 and TRBJ1-2): SAVISQKPSRDICQRGTSLTIQCQVDSQVTMMFWYRQQPGQSLTLIATANQGSEATYESGFVIDKFPISRPNLTFSTLTVSNMSPEDSSIYLCSVDGGTYGYTFGSGTRLTVV.